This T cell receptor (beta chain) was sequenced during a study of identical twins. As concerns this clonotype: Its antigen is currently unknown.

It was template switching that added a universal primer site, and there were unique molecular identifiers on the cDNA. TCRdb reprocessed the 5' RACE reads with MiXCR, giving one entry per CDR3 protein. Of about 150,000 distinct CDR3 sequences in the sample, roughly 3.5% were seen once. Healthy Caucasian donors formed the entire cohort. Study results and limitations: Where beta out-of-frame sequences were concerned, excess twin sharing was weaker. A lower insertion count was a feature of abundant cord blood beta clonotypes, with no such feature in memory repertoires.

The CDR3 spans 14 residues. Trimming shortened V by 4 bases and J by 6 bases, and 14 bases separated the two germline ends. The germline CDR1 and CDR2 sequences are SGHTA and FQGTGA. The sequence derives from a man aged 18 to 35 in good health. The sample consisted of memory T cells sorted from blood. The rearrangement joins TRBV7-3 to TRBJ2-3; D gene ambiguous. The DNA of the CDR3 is TGTGCCAGCAGCTCGAGTGGGTATTCGGATACGCAGTATTTT. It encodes CASSSSGYSDTQYF. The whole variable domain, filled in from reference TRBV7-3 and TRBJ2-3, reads GAGVSQTPSNKVTEKGKYVELRCDPISGHTALYWYRQSLGQGPEFLIYFQGTGAADDSGLPNDRFFAVRPEGSVSTLKIQRTERGDSAVYLCASSSSGYSDTQYFGPGTRLTVL.